This TCR beta chain emerged from a study of a mutant IDH1 vaccine in newly diagnosed glioma. Study results and limitations: Evidence of vaccine-induced immune responses was documented in approximately 93% of patients.

As to time point: week 35, safety follow-up. Doses comprised 300 ug of mutant IDH1 20-mer peptide each, plus topical imiquimod. Repertoires were generated with immunoSEQ multiplex PCR, while TCRdb's copy carries only in-frame clones and drops some. The sample yields 35,000 to 45,000 clones, 65% to 90% seen once. V shed 0 bases and J 6 bases; nucleotides not matched to a gene: 8. This CDR3 contains 15 residues. Germline CDR1 and CDR2: SGDLS and YYNGEE. This clone was seen only a few times. Its specificity is unknown. The TCR originated in a woman aged 45-65 years with glioma. The genes are TRBV9 and TRBJ1-1; TRBD1 matches 7 bases. The sequences come from PBMCs, collected from a glioma patient whose treatment included an IDH1 peptide vaccine. The CDR3 spells CASSVAQGVGAEAFF. The CDR3 coding sequence is TGTGCCAGCAGCGTAGCCCAGGGGGTCGGGGCTGAAGCTTTCTTT.